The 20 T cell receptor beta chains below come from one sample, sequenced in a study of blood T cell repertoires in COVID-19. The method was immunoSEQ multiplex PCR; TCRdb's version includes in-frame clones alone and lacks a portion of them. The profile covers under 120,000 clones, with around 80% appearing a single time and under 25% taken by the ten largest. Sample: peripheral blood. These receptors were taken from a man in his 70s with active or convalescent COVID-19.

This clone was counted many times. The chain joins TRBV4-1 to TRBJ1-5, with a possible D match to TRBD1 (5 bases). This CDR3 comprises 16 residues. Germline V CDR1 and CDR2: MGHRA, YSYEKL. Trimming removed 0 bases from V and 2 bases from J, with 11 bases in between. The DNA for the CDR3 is TGCGCCAGCAGCCAAGACGGGGGATTTGGCAATCAGCCCCAGCATTTT. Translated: CASSQDGGFGNQPQHF.

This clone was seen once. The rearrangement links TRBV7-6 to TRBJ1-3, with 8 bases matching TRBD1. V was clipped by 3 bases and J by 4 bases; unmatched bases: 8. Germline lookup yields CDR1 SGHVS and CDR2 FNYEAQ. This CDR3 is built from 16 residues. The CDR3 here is CASSFTGGTGGNTIYF. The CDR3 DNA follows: TGTGCCAGCAGCTTTACAGGGGGGACGGGAGGAAACACCATATATTTT.

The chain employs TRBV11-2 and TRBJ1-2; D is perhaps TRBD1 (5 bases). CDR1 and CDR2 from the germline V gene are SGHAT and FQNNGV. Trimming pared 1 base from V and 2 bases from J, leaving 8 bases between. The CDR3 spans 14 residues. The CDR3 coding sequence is TGTGCCAGCAGCTTAGTTTCAGGGAACTATGGCTACACCTTC. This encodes CASSLVSGNYGYTF.

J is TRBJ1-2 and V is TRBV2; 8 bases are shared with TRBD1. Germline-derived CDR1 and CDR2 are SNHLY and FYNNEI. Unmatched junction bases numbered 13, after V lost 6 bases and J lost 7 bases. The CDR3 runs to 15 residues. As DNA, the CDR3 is TGTGCCAGCAGGGAATACAGGGGGGGGCTCTCTGGCTACACCTTC. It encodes CASREYRGGLSGYTF.

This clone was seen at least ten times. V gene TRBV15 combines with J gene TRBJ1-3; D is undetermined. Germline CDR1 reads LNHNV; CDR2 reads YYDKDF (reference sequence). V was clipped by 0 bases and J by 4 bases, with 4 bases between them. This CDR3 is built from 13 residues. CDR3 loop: CATSRDRGNTIYF. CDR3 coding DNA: TGTGCCACCAGCAGAGATCGGGGAAACACCATATATTTT.

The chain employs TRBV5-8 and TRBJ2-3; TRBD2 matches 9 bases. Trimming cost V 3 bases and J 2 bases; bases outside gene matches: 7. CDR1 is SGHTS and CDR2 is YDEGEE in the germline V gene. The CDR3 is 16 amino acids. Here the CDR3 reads CASSSISGGYTDTQYF. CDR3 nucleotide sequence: TGTGCCAGCAGCTCCATTAGCGGGGGATACACAGATACGCAGTATTTT.

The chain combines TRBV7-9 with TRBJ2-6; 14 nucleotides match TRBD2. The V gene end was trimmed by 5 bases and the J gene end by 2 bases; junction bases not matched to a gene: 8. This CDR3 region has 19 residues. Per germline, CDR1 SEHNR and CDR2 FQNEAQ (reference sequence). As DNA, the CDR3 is TGTGCCAGCAGCCCGCATCCGGGACTAGCGGGGGCTGGGGCCAACGTCCTGACTTTC. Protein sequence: CASSPHPGLAGAGANVLTF.

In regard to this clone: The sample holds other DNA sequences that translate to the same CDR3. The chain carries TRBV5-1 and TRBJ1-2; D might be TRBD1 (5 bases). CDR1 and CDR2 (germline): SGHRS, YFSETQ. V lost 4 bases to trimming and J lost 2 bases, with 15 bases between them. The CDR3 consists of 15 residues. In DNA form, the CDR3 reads TGCGCCAGCAGCCTGGGGCAGGGAAGAAACTATGGCTACACCTTC. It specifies CASSLGQGRNYGYTF.

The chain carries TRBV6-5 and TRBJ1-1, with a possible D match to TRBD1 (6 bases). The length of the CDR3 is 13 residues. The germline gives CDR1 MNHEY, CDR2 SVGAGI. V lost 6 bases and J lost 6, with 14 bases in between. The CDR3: CASSLQGSPEAFF. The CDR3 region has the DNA TGTGCCAGCAGCCTACAGGGTTCCCCTGAAGCTTTCTTT.

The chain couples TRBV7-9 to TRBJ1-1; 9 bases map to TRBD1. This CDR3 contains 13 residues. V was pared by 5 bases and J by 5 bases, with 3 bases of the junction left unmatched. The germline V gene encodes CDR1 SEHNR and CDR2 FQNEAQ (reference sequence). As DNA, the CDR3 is TGTGCCAGCAGCGTGACAGGGGGAACTGAAGCTTTCTTT. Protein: CASSVTGGTEAFF.

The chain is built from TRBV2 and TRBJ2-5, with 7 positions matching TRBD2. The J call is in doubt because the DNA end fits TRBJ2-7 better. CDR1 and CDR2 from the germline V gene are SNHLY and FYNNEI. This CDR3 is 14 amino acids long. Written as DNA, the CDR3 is TGTGCCAGCAGTAGGGACTACCAATCCTACGAGCAGTACTTC. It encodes CASSRDYQSYEQYF.

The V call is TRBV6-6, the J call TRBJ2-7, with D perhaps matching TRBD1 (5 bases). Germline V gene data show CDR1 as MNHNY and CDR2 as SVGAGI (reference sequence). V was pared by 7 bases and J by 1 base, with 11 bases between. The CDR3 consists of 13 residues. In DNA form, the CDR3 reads TGTGCCAGCACTCGTCAGGGTTCCTACGAGCAGTACTTC. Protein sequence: CASTRQGSYEQYF.

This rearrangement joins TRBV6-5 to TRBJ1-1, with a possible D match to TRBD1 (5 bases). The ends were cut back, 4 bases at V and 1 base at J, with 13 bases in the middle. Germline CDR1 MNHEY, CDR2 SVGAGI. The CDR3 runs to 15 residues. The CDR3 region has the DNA TGTGCCAGCAGTTTTACTGGGGGGAGGAACACTGAAGCTTTCTTT. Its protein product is CASSFTGGRNTEAFF.

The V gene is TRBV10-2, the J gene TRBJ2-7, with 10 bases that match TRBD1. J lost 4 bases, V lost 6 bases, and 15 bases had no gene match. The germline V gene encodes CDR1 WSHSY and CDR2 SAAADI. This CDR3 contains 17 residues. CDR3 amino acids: CASRSLPGQGWGYEQYF. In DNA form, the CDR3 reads TGCGCCAGCAGATCCCTCCCGGGACAGGGGTGGGGATACGAGCAGTACTTC.

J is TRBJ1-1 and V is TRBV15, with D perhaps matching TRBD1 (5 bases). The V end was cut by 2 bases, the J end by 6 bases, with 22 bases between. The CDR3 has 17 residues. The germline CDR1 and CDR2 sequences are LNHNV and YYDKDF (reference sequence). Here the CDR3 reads CATSRRGGGWGLAEAFF. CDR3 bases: TGTGCCACCAGCAGAAGGGGAGGCGGTTGGGGCCTCGCTGAAGCTTTCTTT.

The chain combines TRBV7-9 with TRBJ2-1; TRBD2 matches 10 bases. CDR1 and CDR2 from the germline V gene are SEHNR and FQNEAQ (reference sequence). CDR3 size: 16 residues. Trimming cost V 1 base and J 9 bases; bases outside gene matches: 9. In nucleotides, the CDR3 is TGTGCCAGCAGCTTAGACGGGCCTAGCGGGAGAGCTGAGCAGTTCTTC. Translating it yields CASSLDGPSGRAEQFF.

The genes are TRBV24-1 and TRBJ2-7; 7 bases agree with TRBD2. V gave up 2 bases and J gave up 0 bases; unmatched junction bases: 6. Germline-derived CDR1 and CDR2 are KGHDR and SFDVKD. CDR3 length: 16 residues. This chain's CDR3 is CATSDSPRTSSYEQYF. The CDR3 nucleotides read TGTGCCACCAGTGATTCCCCTCGGACTAGCTCCTACGAGCAGTACTTC.

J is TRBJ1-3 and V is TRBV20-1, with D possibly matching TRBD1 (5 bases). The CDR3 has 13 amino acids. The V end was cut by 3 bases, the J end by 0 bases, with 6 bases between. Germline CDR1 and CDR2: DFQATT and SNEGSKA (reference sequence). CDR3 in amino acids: CSASQGSGNTIYF. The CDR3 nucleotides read TGCAGTGCTAGTCAGGGCTCTGGAAACACCATATATTTT.

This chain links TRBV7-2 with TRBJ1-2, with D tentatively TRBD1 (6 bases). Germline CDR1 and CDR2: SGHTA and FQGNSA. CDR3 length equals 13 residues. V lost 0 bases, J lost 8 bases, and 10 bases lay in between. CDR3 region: CASSLASGEGYTF. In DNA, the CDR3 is TGTGCCAGCAGCTTAGCGTCAGGGGAGGGCTACACCTTC.

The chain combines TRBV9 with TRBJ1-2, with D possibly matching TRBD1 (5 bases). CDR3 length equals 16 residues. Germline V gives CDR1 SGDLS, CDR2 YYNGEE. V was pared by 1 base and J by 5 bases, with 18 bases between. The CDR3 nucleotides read TGTGCCAGCAGCGTAACCTCCGGCCCGGAGGGGTATGGCTACACCTTC. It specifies CASSVTSGPEGYGYTF.